This T cell receptor (beta chain) comes out of a study of blood T cell repertoires in COVID-19. Background on the study: Whether acute or convalescent, the COVID-19 samples came from the United States, Italy and Spain.

Donors were grouped by their self-reported clinical history. Per the study methods: The assay estimated nucleated cells by amplifying reference gene primers. The repertoire was sequenced with immunoSEQ multiplex PCR; TCRdb's copy has only in-frame clones and lacks some. For V, J and clone size, that table is used; D and trimming come from the DNA. The sample yields roughly 160,000 clones, over 80% seen once. V dropped 6 bases and J dropped 6; count of bases not matched to a gene: 4. The CDR3 covers 13 residues. The germline V gene encodes CDR1 LNHNV and CDR2 YYDKDF (reference sequence). The rearrangement links TRBV15 to TRBJ2-3, with 9 bases lining up with TRBD1. Sequenced material: PBMCs or T cells enriched from blood (not recorded which). The receptor was derived from an older woman who had recovered from COVID-19. CDR3 protein: CATSTGGIDTQYF. The CDR3 DNA reads as TGTGCCACCAGTACAGGGGGCATCGATACGCAGTATTTT.